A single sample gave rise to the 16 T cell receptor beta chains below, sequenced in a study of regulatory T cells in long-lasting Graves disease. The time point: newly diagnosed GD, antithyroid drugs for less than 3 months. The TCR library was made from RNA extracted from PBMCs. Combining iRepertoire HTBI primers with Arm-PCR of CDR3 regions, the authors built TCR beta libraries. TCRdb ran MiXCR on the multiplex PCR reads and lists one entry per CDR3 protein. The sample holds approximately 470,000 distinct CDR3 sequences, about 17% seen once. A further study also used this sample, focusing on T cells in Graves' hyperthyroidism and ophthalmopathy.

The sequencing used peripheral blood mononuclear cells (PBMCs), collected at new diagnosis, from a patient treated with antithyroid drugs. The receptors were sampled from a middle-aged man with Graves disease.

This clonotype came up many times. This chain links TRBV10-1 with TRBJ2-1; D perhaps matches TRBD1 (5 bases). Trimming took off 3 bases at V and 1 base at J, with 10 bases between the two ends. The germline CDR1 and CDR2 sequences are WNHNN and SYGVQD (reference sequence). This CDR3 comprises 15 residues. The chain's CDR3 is CASSESRVSYNEQFF. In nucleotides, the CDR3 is TGCGCCAGCAGTGAATCCAGGGTTTCCTACAATGAGCAGTTCTTC.

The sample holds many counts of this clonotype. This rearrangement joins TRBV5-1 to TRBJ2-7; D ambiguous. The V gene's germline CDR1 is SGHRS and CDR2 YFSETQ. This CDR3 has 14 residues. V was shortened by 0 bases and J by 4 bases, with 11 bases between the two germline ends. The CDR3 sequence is CASSLVVSAYEQYF. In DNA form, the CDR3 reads TGCGCCAGCAGCTTGGTGGTGTCCGCTTACGAGCAGTACTTC.

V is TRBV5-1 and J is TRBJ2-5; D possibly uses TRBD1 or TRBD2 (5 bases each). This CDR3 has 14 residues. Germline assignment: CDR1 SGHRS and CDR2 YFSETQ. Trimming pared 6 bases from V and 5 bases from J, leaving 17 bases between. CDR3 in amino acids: CASTSGSGRETQYF. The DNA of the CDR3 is TGCGCCAGCACCTCAGGGTCGGGAAGGGAGACCCAGTACTTC.

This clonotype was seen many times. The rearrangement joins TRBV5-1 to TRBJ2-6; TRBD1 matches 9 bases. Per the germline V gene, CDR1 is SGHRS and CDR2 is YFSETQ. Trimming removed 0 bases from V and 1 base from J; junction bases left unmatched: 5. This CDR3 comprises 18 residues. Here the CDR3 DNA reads TGCGCCAGCAGCTTGGTTCGGGACAGGGTTTCTGGGGCCAACGTCCTGACTTTC. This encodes CASSLVRDRVSGANVLTF.

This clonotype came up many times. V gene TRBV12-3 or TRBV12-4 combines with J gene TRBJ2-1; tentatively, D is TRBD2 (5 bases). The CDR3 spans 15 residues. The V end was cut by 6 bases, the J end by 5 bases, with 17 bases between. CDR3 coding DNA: TGTGCCAGCAGGTTATCGGCGGGCCCCAACAATGAGCAGTTCTTC. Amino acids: CASRLSAGPNNEQFF.

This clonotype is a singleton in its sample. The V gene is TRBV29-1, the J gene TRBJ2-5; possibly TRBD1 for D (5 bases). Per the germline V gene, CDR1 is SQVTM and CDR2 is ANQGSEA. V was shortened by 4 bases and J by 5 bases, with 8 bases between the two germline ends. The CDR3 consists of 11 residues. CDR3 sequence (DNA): TGCAGCGTTGCGCCAGGGGAGACCCAGTACTTC. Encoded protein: CSVAPGETQYF. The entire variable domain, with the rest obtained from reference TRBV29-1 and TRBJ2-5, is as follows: SAVISQKPSRDICQRGTSLTIQCQVDSQVTMMFWYRQQPGQSLTLIATANQGSEATYESGFVIDKFPISRPNLTFSTLTVSNMSPEDSSIYLCSVAPGETQYFGPGTRLLVL.

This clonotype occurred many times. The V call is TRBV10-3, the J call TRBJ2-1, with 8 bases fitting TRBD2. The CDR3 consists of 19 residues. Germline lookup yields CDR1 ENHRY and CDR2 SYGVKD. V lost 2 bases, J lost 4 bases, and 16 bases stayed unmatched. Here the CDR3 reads CAISETPTSAYGVYNEQFF. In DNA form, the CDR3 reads TGTGCCATCAGTGAGACGCCGACTAGCGCTTACGGGGTTTACAATGAGCAGTTCTTC.

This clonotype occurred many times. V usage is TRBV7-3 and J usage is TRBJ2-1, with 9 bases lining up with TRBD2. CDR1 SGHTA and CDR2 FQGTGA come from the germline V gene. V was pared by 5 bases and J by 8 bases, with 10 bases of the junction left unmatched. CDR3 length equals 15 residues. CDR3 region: CASSPGTSWGHEQFF. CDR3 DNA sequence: TGTGCCAGCAGCCCAGGGACTAGCTGGGGGCATGAGCAGTTCTTC.

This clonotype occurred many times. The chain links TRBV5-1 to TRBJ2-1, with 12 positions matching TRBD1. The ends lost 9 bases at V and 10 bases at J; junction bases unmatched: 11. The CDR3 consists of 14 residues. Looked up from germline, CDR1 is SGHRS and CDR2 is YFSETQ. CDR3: CATRRDRGLGEQFF. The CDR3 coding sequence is TGCGCCACTCGAAGGGACAGGGGGCTTGGGGAGCAGTTCTTC.

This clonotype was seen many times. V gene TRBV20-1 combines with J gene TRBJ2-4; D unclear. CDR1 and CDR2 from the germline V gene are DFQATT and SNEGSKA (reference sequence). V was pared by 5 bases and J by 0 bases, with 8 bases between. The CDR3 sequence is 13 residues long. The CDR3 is CSALSLAKNIQYF. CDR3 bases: TGCAGTGCTTTGAGCTTAGCCAAAAACATTCAGTACTTC.

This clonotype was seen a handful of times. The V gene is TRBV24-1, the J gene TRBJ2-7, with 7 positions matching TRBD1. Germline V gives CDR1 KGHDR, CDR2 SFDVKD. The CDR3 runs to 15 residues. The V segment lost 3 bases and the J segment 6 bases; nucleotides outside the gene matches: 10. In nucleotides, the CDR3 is TGTGCCACCAGTGATGCCGGGACAGCCCCCGGCGAGCAGTACTTC. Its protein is CATSDAGTAPGEQYF.

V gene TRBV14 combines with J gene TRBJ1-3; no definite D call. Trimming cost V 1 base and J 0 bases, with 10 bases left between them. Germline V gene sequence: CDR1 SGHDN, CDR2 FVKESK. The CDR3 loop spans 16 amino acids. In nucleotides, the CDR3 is TGTGCCAGCAGCCAAGTTGTCGGCGACTCTGGAAACACCATATATTTT. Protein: CASSQVVGDSGNTIYF.

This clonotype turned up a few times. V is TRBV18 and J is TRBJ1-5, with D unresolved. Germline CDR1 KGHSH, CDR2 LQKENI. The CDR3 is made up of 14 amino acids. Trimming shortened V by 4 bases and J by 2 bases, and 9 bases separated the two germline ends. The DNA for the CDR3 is TGTGCCAGCTCACAGTCAGTTGGCAATCAGCCCCAGCATTTT. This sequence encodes CASSQSVGNQPQHF.

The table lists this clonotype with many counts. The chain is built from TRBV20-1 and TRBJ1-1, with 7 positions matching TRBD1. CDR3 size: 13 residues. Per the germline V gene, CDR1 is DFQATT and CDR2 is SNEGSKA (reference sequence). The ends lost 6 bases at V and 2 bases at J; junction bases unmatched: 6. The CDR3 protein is CSAPRGVNTEAFF. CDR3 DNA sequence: TGCAGTGCCCCCAGGGGGGTTAACACTGAAGCTTTCTTT.

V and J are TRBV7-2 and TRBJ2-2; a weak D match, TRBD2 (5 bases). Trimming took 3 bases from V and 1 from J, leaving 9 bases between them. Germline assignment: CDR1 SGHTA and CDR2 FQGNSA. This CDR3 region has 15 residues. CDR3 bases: TGTGCCAGCAGCTTGACGGGGATGAACACCGGGGAGCTGTTTTTT. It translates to CASSLTGMNTGELFF.

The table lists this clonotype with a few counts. The CDR3 DNA follows: TGTGCCAGCAGTACTCCCAAGGGTCCCCAGCCCCAGCATTTT. Translation gives CASSTPKGPQPQHF. The V gene is TRBV6-1, the J gene TRBJ1-5; D not certain. From germline, CDR1 is MNHNS and CDR2 SASEGT. The CDR3 is 14 amino acids. V was shortened by 5 bases and J by 7 bases, with 15 bases between the two germline ends.